Presented here are 5 T cell receptor beta chains from one specimen sequenced in a study of cytomegalovirus exposure and HLA in healthy donors. Primers: 60 Vbeta forward and 13 Jbeta reverse. The repertoire was sequenced with immunoSEQ multiplex PCR; TCRdb's copy has only in-frame clones and lacks some. The sample shows about 200,000 clones, approximately 83% of them seen only once. The material sequenced was PBMCs. The receptors originated from a boy aged 2 to 10 in good health and CMV-seronegative.

The V call is TRBV7-2, the J call TRBJ2-7, with no clear D. V lost 1 base, J lost 3 bases, and 10 bases lay in between. Germline-derived CDR1 and CDR2 are SGHTA and FQGNSA. CDR3 length: 14 residues. CDR3: CASSLGLKFYEQYF. The DNA for the CDR3 is TGTGCCAGCAGCTTAGGACTGAAGTTCTACGAGCAGTACTTC. The full variable domain, in which reference TRBV7-2 and TRBJ2-7 provide the parts outside the CDR3, is GAGVSQSPSNKVTEKGKDVELRCDPISGHTALYWYRQSLGQGLEFLIYFQGNSAPDKSGLPSDRFSAERTGGSVSTLTIQRTQQEDSAVYLCASSLGLKFYEQYFGPGTRLTVT.

The chain links TRBV5-1 to TRBJ2-1, with D tentatively TRBD2 (6 bases). Germline V gene sequence: CDR1 SGHRS, CDR2 YFSETQ. The CDR3 spans 15 residues. The V end was cut by 3 bases, the J end by 7 bases, with 17 bases between. CDR3 sequence reads: CASSSGDFSGNEQFF. In DNA, the CDR3 is TGCGCCAGCAGCTCCGGGGACTTTTCGGGGAATGAGCAGTTCTTC.

The rearrangement uses TRBV4-1 and TRBJ1-2; maybe TRBD1 (6 bases). Germline V gene sequence: CDR1 MGHRA, CDR2 YSYEKL. CDR3 length: 14 residues. V shed 2 bases and J shed 4 bases, with 11 bases lying between them. CDR3 region: CASSQPGTSYGYTF. CDR3 bases: TGCGCCAGCAGCCAACCTGGGACATCCTATGGCTACACCTTC.

The rearrangement joins TRBV19 to TRBJ2-1; 12 nucleotides agree with TRBD2. CDR1 is LNHDA and CDR2 is SQIVND in the germline V gene (reference sequence). This CDR3 has 14 residues. The V segment lost 5 bases and the J segment 7 bases; nucleotides outside the gene matches: 3. CDR3 in amino acids: CASSSGTSGNEQFF. Written as DNA, the CDR3 is TGTGCCAGTAGTTCCGGGACTAGCGGGAATGAGCAGTTCTTC.

The rearrangement links TRBV13 to TRBJ2-5; TRBD2 agrees at 7 bases. Germline CDR1 reads PRHDT; CDR2 reads FYEKMQ (reference sequence). Trimming at V came to 6 bases and at J to 9 bases, leaving 13 bases not matched to a gene. The CDR3 totals 14 residues. The CDR3 region has the DNA TGTGCCAGCAGGCCAGGTGTGGGGCGGGAGCCCCAGTACTTC. As protein: CASRPGVGREPQYF.